This TCR beta chain was identified in a study of shared clonotypes between healthy human individuals. In its sample, this clone was seen once. The antigen is not known. Deletions cut 0 bases from V and 4 bases from J, with 18 bases between. Germline V gene data show CDR1 as LNHNV and CDR2 as YYDKDF (reference sequence). The CDR3 has 17 residues. The investigators split CD4+ cells into a CD45RA+ naive subset and a CD45RA-negative memory subset. The table came from immunoSEQ multiplex PCR; TCRdb's copy has only in-frame clones and leaves some out. The sample includes 1.6 million or so clones, approximately 98.5% of them seen just once. Study-wide results and limits: Donor clonotype sharing was expected to depend on sequencing depth.

The clonotype originates from a young man in good health. V is TRBV15 and J is TRBJ1-2; D is uncertain. Sequenced: naive CD4+ T cells sorted from blood. Subset described: CD45RA+ positively selected. In nucleotides, the CDR3 is TGTGCCACCAGCAGAGATCTCGGGCAGTCTGTTTTCTATGGCTACACCTTC. This codes for CATSRDLGQSVFYGYTF.